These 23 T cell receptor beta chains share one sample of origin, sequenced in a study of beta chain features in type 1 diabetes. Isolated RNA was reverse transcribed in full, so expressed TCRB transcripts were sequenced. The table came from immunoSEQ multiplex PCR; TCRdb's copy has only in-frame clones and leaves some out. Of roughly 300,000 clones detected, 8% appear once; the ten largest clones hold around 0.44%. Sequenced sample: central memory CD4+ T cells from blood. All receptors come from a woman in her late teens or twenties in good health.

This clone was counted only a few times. CDR3 region: CASSLFASANTGELFF. The CDR3 region has the DNA TGTGCCAGCAGCTTGTTTGCTAGCGCGAACACCGGGGAGCTGTTTTTT. The rearrangement links TRBV5-6 to TRBJ2-2, with D perhaps TRBD2 (6 bases). CDR1 and CDR2 from the germline V gene are SGHDT and YYEEEE. V was clipped by 1 base and J by 0 bases, with 10 bases between them. The CDR3 sequence is 16 residues long.

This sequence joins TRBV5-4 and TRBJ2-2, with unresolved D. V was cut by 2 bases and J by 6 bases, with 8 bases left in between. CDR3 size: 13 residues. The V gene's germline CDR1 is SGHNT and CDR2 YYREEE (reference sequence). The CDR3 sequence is CASSFLVAGELFF. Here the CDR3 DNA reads TGTGCCAGCAGCTTTTTAGTTGCCGGGGAGCTGTTTTTT.

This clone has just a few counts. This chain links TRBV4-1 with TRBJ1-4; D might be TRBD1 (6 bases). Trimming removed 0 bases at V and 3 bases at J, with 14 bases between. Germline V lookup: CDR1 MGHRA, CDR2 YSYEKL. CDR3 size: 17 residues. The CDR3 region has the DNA TGCGCCAGCAGCCAAGAGTCGGGGGCCGGCTCTAATGAAAAACTGTTTTTT. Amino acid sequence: CASSQESGAGSNEKLFF.

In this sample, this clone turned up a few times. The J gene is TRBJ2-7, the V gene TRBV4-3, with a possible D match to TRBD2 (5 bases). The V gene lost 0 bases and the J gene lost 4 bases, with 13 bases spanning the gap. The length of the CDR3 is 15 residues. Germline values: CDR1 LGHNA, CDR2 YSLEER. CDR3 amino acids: CASSQENVAGYEQYF. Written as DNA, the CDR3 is TGCGCCAGCAGCCAAGAGAACGTGGCGGGTTACGAGCAGTACTTC.

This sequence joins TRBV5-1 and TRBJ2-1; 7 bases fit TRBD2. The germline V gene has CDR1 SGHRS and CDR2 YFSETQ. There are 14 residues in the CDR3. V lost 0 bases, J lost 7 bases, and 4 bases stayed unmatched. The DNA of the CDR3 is TGCGCCAGCAGCTTGGGTCTAGCGGAGAATGAGCAGTTCTTC. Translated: CASSLGLAENEQFF.

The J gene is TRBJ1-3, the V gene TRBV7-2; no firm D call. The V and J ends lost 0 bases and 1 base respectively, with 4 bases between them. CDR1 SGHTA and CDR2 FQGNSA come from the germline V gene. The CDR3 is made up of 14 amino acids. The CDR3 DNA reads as TGTGCCAGCAGCTTAGCTGGTTCTGGAAACACCATATATTTT. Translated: CASSLAGSGNTIYF.

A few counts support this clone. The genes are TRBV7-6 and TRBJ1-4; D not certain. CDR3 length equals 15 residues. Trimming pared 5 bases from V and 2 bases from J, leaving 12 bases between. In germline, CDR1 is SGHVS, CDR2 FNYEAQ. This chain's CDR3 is CASSHNSGTNEKLFF. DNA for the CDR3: TGTGCCAGCAGCCACAATAGTGGGACTAATGAAAAACTGTTTTTT.

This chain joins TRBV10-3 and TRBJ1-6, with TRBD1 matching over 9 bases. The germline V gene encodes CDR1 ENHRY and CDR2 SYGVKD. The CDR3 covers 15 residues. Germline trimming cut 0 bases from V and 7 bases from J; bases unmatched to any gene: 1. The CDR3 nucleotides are TGTGCCATCAGTGAGTCCGGGACAGGGAATTCACCCCTCCACTTT. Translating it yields CAISESGTGNSPLHF.

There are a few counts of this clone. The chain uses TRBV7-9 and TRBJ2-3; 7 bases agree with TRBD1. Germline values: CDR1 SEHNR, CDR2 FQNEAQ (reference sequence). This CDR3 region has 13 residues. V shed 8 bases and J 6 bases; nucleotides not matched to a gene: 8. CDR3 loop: CASQTGNFDTQYF. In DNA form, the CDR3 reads TGTGCCAGCCAGACAGGGAACTTTGATACGCAGTATTTT.

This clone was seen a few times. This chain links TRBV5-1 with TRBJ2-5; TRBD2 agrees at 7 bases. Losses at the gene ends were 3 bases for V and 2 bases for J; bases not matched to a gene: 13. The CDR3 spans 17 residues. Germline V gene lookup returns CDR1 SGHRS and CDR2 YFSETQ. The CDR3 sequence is CASSSRPGLTNQETQYF. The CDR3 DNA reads TGCGCCAGCAGCTCCCGTCCGGGACTAACTAATCAAGAGACCCAGTACTTC.

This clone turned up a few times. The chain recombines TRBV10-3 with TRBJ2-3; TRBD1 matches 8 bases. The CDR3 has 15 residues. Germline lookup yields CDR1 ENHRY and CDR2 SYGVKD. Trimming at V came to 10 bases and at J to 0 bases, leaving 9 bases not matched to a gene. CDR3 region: CATTPTGASTDTQYF. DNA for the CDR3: TGTGCCACCACCCCGACAGGGGCTAGCACAGATACGCAGTATTTT.

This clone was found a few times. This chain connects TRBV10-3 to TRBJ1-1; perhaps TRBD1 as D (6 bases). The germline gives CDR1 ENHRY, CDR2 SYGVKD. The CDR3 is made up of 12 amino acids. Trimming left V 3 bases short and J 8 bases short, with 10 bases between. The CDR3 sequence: CAISDSRGEAFF. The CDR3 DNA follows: TGTGCCATCAGTGATAGTAGGGGGGAAGCTTTCTTT.

CDR3 protein: CASSQVASGMRNEQFF. The CDR3 DNA sequence: TGTGCCAGCAGCCAAGTGGCTAGCGGGATGAGGAATGAGCAGTTCTTC. The chain carries TRBV5-4 and TRBJ2-1; 9 positions agree with TRBD2. Per the germline V gene, CDR1 is SGHNT and CDR2 is YYREEE (reference sequence). Germline trimming cut 4 bases from V and 7 bases from J; bases unmatched to any gene: 12. The CDR3 has 16 residues. Combining the CDR3 with reference TRBV5-4 and TRBJ2-1 gives the whole variable domain ETGVTQSPTHLIKTRGQQVTLRCSSQSGHNTVSWYQQALGQGPQFIFQYYREEENGRGNFPPRFSGLQFPNYSSELNVNALELDDSALYLCASSQVASGMRNEQFFGPGTRLTVL.

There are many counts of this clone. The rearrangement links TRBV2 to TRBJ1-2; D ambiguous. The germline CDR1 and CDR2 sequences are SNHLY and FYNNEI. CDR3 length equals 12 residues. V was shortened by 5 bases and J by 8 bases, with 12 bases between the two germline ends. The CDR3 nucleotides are TGTGCCAGCAGTATACGGTCTGGCGGCTACACCTTC. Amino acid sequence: CASSIRSGGYTF.

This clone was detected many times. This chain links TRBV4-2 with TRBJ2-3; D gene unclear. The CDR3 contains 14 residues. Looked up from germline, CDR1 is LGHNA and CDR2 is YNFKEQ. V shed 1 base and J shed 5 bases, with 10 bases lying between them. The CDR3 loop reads CASSQVGHQDTQYF. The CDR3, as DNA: TGTGCCAGCAGCCAAGTTGGTCACCAAGATACGCAGTATTTT.

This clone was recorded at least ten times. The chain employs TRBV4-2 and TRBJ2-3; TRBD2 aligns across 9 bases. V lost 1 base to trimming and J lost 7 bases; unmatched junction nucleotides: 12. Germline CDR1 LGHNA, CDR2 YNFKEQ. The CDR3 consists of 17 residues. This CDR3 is CASSQVWGTSSQYTQYF. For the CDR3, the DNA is TGTGCCAGCAGCCAAGTTTGGGGGACTAGCTCTCAGTATACGCAGTATTTT.

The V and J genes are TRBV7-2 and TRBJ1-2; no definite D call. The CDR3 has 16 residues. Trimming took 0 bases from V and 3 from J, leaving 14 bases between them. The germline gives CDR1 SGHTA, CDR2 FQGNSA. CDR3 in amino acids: CASSLAEGFRHYGYTF. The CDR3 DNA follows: TGTGCCAGCAGCTTAGCGGAGGGTTTTAGGCACTATGGCTACACCTTC.

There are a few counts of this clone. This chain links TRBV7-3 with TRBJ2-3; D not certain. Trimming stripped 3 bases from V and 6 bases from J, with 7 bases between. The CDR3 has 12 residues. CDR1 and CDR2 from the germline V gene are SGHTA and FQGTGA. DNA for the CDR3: TGTGCCAGCAGCTTGATGTGGGATACGCAGTATTTT. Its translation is CASSLMWDTQYF.

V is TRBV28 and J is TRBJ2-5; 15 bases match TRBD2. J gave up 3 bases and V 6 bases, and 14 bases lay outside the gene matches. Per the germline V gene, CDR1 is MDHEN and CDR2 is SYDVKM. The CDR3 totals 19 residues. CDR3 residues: CASRAKIPGLAGGKETQYF. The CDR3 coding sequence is TGTGCCAGCAGGGCGAAAATACCGGGACTAGCGGGAGGAAAAGAGACCCAGTACTTC.

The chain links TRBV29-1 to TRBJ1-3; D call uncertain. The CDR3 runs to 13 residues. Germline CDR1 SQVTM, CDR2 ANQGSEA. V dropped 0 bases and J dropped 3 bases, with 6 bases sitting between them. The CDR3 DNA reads TGCAGCGTTGAAGAGATGTTTGGAAACACCATATATTTT. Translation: CSVEEMFGNTIYF.

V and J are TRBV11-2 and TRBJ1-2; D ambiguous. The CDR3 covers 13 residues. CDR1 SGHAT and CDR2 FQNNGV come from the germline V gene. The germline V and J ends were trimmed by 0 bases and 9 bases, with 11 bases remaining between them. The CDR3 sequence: CASSLDRGSSYTF. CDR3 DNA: TGTGCCAGCAGCTTAGATCGAGGCAGCAGCTACACCTTC.

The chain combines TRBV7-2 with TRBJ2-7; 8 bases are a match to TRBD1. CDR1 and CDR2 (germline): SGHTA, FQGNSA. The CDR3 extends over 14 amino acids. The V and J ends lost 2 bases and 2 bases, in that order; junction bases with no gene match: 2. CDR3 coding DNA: TGTGCCAGCAGCTTAAACAGGGGGGCCTACGAGCAGTACTTC. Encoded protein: CASSLNRGAYEQYF.

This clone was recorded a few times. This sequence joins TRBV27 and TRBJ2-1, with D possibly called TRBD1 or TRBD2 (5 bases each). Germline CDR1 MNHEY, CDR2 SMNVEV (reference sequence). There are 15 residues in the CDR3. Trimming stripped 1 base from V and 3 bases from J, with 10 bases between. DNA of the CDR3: TGTGCCAGCAGTTTATGGGACCGCAACTACAATGAGCAGTTCTTC. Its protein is CASSLWDRNYNEQFF.